This T cell receptor (beta chain) was retrieved from a study of cytomegalovirus exposure and HLA in healthy donors. The PCR had 60 Vbeta and 13 Jbeta primers. Data came from immunoSEQ multiplex PCR; TCRdb stores just in-frame clones and leaves some out. The sample has a few hundred thousand clones, 60% to 85% seen once. Germline V gene lookup returns CDR1 SGHKS and CDR2 YYEKEE (reference sequence). V lost 1 base and J 5 bases, leaving 12 bases between the germline ends. CDR3 length equals 15 residues. With regard to this clone: Its antigen remains unknown.

Study-wide results and limits: It was reported that TCR beta sequences correctly inferred the HLA-A and HLA-B alleles for most subjects.

The V call is TRBV5-5, the J call TRBJ1-4, with D possibly matching TRBD1 (5 bases). The receptor was derived from a man in his forties or fifties in good health and CMV-seronegative. Sequencing was carried out using PBMCs. CDR3 bases: TGTGCCAGCAGCTTGCCGACAGTGTCGAATGAAAAACTGTTTTTT. Its protein is CASSLPTVSNEKLFF.